The rows below give T cell receptor beta chains drawn from one sample of a study of blood T cell repertoires in COVID-19. Generated by immunoSEQ multiplex PCR, the TCRdb table keeps only in-frame clones and is missing some. The sample includes around 340,000 clones, 80% to 90% of them seen just once. Material for sequencing was PBMCs or T cells enriched from blood (not recorded which). Source of these receptors: a woman aged 40 to 55 with acute COVID-19. Both conserved end residues are trimmed from each CDR3. A row's size may be missing; if present it is once, few, many or a size class.

j_call v_call clone_size cdr3_aa
TRBJ1-6 TRBV7-9 - ASSSRGGLNSYNSPLH
TRBJ2-1 TRBV6-5 few ASNSGGVPYNEQF
TRBJ2-1 TRBV19 - ASSMPPGTSGGAGEF
TRBJ2-3 TRBV18 - ASSSVTSGAGDTQY
TRBJ2-2 TRBV4-1 - ASSQQLQGAGELF
TRBJ1-1 TRBV5-1 - ASSFELYTEAF
TRBJ1-2 TRBV29-1 few SVEATDGYT
TRBJ2-2 TRBV7-3 - ASSPYRASGELF
TRBJ1-5 TRBV28 - ASSLLNQPQH
TRBJ2-5 TRBV19 - ASRSIGRGETQY
TRBJ2-3 TRBV2 - ASSPNTDTQY
TRBJ2-3 TRBV7-2 - ASSLNARGNTDTQY
TRBJ1-5 TRBV18 - ASSPGRASNQPQH
TRBJ2-3 TRBV27 - ASSFRGSGQAFLWGGTQY
TRBJ1-1 TRBV6-5 - ASSNGEEAF
TRBJ2-3 TRBV5-4 - ASSFRLAGDTDTQY
TRBJ2-2 TRBV6-6 - ASSYMRSKNTGELF
TRBJ1-2 TRBV18 - ASSPQTGTGYGYT
TRBJ1-2 TRBV5-8 - ASSLVGGGYT
TRBJ1-5 TRBV28 - ASRSGTGHQPQH
TRBJ2-1 TRBV6-5 - ASFMGQGYNEQF
TRBJ2-2 TRBV10-3 - ATIAGDNTGELF
TRBJ1-6 TRBV7-9 few ASSFGTGFSSPLH
TRBJ1-5 TRBV4-3 - ASSQYVYGTNQPQH
TRBJ1-6 TRBV18 - ASSPQGFDNSPLH
TRBJ1-1 TRBV27 once ASSPIRWGHPPNTEAF
TRBJ2-7 TRBV7-9 - ASSLDSGEQY